Listed below are T cell receptor beta chains from one sample, sequenced in a study of technical replicates of blood from several donors. The table came from immunoSEQ multiplex PCR; TCRdb's copy has only in-frame clones and leaves some out. The table includes about 76,000 clones, 90% to 95% detected once. Sequencing was carried out using T cells isolated from PBMCs. The receptors were sampled from a human donor in good health. Both conserved end residues are part of each CDR3.

v_gene	j_gene	CDR3aa
TRBV27	TRBJ1-1	CASSSSQGRLTEAFF
TRBV23-1	TRBJ2-5	CAIPTQETQYF
TRBV5-6	TRBJ1-5	CASSLVGQAYEPQHF
TRBV28	TRBJ2-1	CASSLRSRTYNEQFF
TRBV14	TRBJ2-5	CASRIGAEETQYF
TRBV4-2	TRBJ2-7	CASSQDLQTYYEQYF
TRBV5-1	TRBJ1-1	CASRGGNTEAFF
TRBV6-1	TRBJ2-3	CASRLAESTDTQYF
TRBV5-6	TRBJ1-5	CASSLVADQPQHF
TRBV29-1	TRBJ2-2	CSVRYPNRGIDTGELFF
TRBV9	TRBJ1-2	CASSDRDIDGYTF
TRBV5-8	TRBJ2-1	CASSFRTGDNEQFF
TRBV5-4	TRBJ2-3	CASSPVGLAGGPTDTQYF
TRBV12-5	TRBJ2-2	CASGSEPRLAGTNTGELFF
TRBV19	TRBJ1-2	CASSIVEVGYGYTF
TRBV19	TRBJ1-5	CASSTDLGNQPQHF
TRBV28	TRBJ2-2	CASKGTLYTGELFF
TRBV9	TRBJ2-3	CASSTALAGADTQYF
TRBV7-2	TRBJ2-3	CASSPGGTVQYF
TRBV9	TRBJ2-1	CASSVASGNEQFF
TRBV6-6	TRBJ1-1	CASSLDSPEAFF
TRBV6-1	TRBJ1-1	CASSDNGQGRGKAFF
TRBV7-9	TRBJ1-3	CASSLSPAPTVSGNTIYF
TRBV2	TRBJ2-7	CASSEGLAGGHEQYF
TRBV2	TRBJ2-7	CATNAAGTVAEQYF
TRBV19	TRBJ2-7	CASSIGAGPPSEQYF
TRBV7-9	TRBJ2-1	CASNSEDYTHEQFF
TRBV4-3	TRBJ1-4	CASSPQYGTNEKLFF
TRBV7-2	TRBJ2-3	CASSFHTSDTQYF
TRBV10-3	TRBJ2-4	CATGQTLAKNIQYF
TRBV5-8	TRBJ1-5	CASSTRSYQPQHF
TRBV6-5	TRBJ2-3	CASSSLLGSDTQYF
TRBV9	TRBJ2-3	CASSETGDTDTQYF
TRBV5-1	TRBJ1-2	CASSSVTGDGYTF
TRBV2	TRBJ2-1	CASNGGVGSSSYNEQFF
TRBV7-3	TRBJ1-4	CASSPGTVTTNEKLFF
TRBV6-1	TRBJ1-1	CASRDRWSEAFF
TRBV6-6	TRBJ1-4	CASSYRSENEKLFF
TRBV6-1	TRBJ2-7	CASSEEREGWGPYEQYF
TRBV11-3	TRBJ2-1	CASTTGNLKNEQFF
TRBV4-3	TRBJ1-1	CASSQKSSGQNTEAFF
TRBV27	TRBJ2-1	CASSIAGGNEQFF
TRBV27	TRBJ1-2	CASSWGQGGYGYTF
TRBV28	TRBJ1-5	CASSFPGRGNQPQHF
TRBV7-3	TRBJ1-1	CASSNGGATEAFF
TRBV7-8	TRBJ2-7	CASSEPGPRSSYEQYF
TRBV14	TRBJ1-4	CASSQNRDSHEKLFF
TRBV4-1	TRBJ1-2	CASSPYWTGQNGYTF
TRBV4-2	TRBJ2-1	CASSLVGGSSYNEQFF
TRBV10-3	TRBJ2-2	CAISEAGDTGELFF
TRBV9	TRBJ2-2	CASRAGLGDGAGELFF
TRBV5-1	TRBJ2-5	CASSPGRGAQETQYF
TRBV7-2	TRBJ2-3	CASTIAGGRTDTQYF
TRBV19	TRBJ1-1	CASSMALYYGLNTEAFF
TRBV28	TRBJ1-1	CASSLGEGNTEAFF
TRBV15	TRBJ2-5	CATSRDTSQETQYF